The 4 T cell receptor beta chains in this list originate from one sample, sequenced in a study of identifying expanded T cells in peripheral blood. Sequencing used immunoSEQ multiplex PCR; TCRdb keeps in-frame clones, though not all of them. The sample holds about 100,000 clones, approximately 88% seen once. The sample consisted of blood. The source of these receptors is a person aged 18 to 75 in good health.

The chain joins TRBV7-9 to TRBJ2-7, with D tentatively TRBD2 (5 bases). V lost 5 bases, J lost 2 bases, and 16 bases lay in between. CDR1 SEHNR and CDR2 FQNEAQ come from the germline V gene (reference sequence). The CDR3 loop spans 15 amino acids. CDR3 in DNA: TGTGCCAGCAGCACCTCCGTTAAGGGAGCCTACGAGCAGTACTTC. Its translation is CASSTSVKGAYEQYF.

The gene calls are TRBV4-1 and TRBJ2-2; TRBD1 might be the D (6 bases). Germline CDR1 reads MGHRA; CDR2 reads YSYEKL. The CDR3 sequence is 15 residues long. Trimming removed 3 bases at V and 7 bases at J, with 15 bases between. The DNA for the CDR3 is TGCGCCAGCAGCCACCCCGACAGGATGGGCGGGGAGCTGTTTTTT. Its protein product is CASSHPDRMGGELFF.

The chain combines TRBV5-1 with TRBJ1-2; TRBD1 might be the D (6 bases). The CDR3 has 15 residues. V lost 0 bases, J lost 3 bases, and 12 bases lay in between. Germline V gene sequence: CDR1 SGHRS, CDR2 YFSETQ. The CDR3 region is CASSLAGGPDYGYTF. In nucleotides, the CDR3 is TGCGCCAGCAGCTTGGCTGGGGGGCCGGACTATGGCTACACCTTC.

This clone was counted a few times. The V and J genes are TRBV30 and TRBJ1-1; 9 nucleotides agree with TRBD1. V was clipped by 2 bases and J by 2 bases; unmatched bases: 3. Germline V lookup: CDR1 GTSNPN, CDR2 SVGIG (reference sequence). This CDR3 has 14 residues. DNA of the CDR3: TGTGCCTGGAGTACAGGGGGCCTCAACACTGAAGCTTTCTTT. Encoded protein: CAWSTGGLNTEAFF.